This T cell receptor (beta chain) was obtained from a study of identical twins. Notes on the study in general: Zero-insertion analyses could be partly confounded by invariant MAIT and iNKT cells. The degree of excess twin sharing was weaker in beta out-of-frame sequences.

With regard to this clonotype: What it binds is unknown.

TCRdb independently ran MiXCR on the 5' RACE reads; one entry per CDR3 protein. The sample lists roughly 1,500,000 distinct CDR3 sequences, more than 30% occurring once. The CDR3 spans 13 residues. Germline assignment: CDR1 DFQATT and CDR2 SNEGSKA (reference sequence). Between the trimmed V and J ends, which lost 3 bases and 7 bases, there was a span of 12 bases. This clonotype was sampled from a newborn girl in good health. The chain carries TRBV20-1 and TRBJ1-4; a weak D match, TRBD1 (6 bases). The sample comprised cord blood. The CDR3 sequence is CSARGAAGEKLFF. The CDR3 bases are TGCAGTGCTAGGGGGGCGGCGGGTGAAAAACTGTTTTTT.